Each of the 16 T cell receptor beta chains below was sequenced from the same sample in a study of shared clonotypes between healthy human individuals. Produced via immunoSEQ multiplex PCR; TCRdb's table is partial and in-frame only. The table has some 530,000 clones, 81% seen once. Material: PBMCs. Receptor source: a woman between 40 and 55 years old in good health. Some clones in this sample may be carry-over from other donors' samples.

J is TRBJ1-4 and V is TRBV5-1; no firm D call. From germline, CDR1 is SGHRS and CDR2 YFSETQ. The CDR3 is made up of 15 amino acids. V gave up 0 bases and J gave up 7 bases, with 13 bases separating them. This CDR3 is CASSLGGIKGEKLFF. CDR3 nucleotides: TGCGCCAGCAGCTTGGGCGGGATCAAGGGTGAAAAACTGTTTTTT.

The chain is built from TRBV11-3 and TRBJ2-3; TRBD2 matches 9 bases. The CDR3 runs to 16 residues. From germline, CDR1 is SGHNT and CDR2 YENEEA. V trimming: 2 bases; J trimming: 4 bases; junction bases outside the gene matches: 7. CDR3: CASSLISGRSADTQYF. The CDR3 DNA reads as TGTGCCAGCAGCTTAATTAGCGGGAGAAGCGCAGATACGCAGTATTTT. The full variable domain, completed using reference TRBV11-3 and TRBJ2-3, is EAGVVQSPRYKIIEKKQPVAFWCNPISGHNTLYWYLQNLGQGPELLIRYENEEAVDDSQLPKDRFSAERLKGVDSTLKIQPAELGDSAVYLCASSLISGRSADTQYFGPGTRLTVL.

J is TRBJ1-2 and V is TRBV7-2, with TRBD1 matching 7 bases. The trim removed 2 bases at V and 2 bases at J, leaving 11 bases unmatched. This CDR3 spans 17 amino acids. Germline V gives CDR1 SGHTA, CDR2 FQGNSA. The CDR3 DNA follows: TGTGCCAGCAGCTTAAGCACCCGGGGGGGACAGAACTATGGCTACACCTTC. Amino acid sequence: CASSLSTRGGQNYGYTF.

This clone occurred once. The rearrangement uses TRBV9 and TRBJ2-7; TRBD1 aligns across 7 bases. Germline loops: CDR1 SGDLS, CDR2 YYNGEE. CDR3 size: 14 residues. The ends lost 0 bases at V and 7 bases at J; junction bases unmatched: 7. DNA for the CDR3: TGTGCCAGCAGCGTAGGTTGGCTGGGACAGGAGCAGTACTTC. This translates into CASSVGWLGQEQYF.

The chain is built from TRBV4-1 and TRBJ1-2; D remains unclear. The V gene lost 4 bases and the J gene lost 4 bases, with 19 bases spanning the gap. CDR1 is MGHRA, CDR2 YSYEKL, per germline. The CDR3 extends over 16 amino acids. The CDR3 bases are TGCGCCAGCAGCCCTGAATCTGGTAGGGCAGTCTATGGCTACACCTTC. Amino acid sequence: CASSPESGRAVYGYTF.

With regard to this clone: This may arise from a read error, as a much more abundant clone is one base away. The chain uses TRBV4-2 and TRBJ2-5, with D possibly TRBD2 on 7 matching bases. Germline CDR1 reads LGHNA; CDR2 reads YNFKEQ. CDR3 size: 16 residues. The chain's CDR3 is CARSQGGAGDGETQYF. The CDR3 coding sequence is TGTGCCCGCAGCCAAGGGGGGGCGGGCGACGGGGAGACCCAGTACTTC.

V is TRBV10-3 and J is TRBJ2-1; TRBD1 or TRBD2 may be the D gene (5 bases each). Germline CDR1 reads ENHRY; CDR2 reads SYGVKD. The CDR3 totals 14 residues. V was clipped by 0 bases and J by 5 bases, with 8 bases between them. In DNA, the CDR3 is TGTGCCATCAGTGAGTCACTAGGGGACAATGAGCAGTTCTTC. It encodes CAISESLGDNEQFF.

To note about this clone: With a far larger clone one base away, a read error is the likely cause. The same CDR3 is also encoded by other DNA sequences in this sample. J is TRBJ2-3 and V is TRBV28, with D unresolved. This CDR3 is 12 amino acids long. CDR1 is MDHEN, CDR2 SYDVKM, per germline. The CDR3 DNA sequence: TGTGCAAGCAGGTTTAGCACAGATACGCAGTATTTT. This translates into CASRFSTDTQYF.

This clone appeared once. This chain connects TRBV19 to TRBJ2-7, with TRBD1 as a possible D gene (6 bases). This CDR3 has 13 residues. V was clipped by 5 bases and J by 4 bases, with 12 bases between them. Germline-derived CDR1 and CDR2 are LNHDA and SQIVND (reference sequence). The CDR3 DNA reads as TGTGCCAGTAGTGGACAGCTCCTTTACGAGCAGTACTTC. Protein sequence: CASSGQLLYEQYF.

CDR3: CAWDRGLNTEAFF. The CDR3 DNA is TGTGCCTGGGACAGGGGTTTGAACACTGAAGCTTTCTTT. The J gene is TRBJ1-1, the V gene TRBV30; TRBD1 matches 8 bases. The germline V gene encodes CDR1 GTSNPN and CDR2 SVGIG (reference sequence). The trim removed 5 bases at V and 0 bases at J, leaving 2 bases unmatched. This CDR3 comprises 13 residues.

V usage is TRBV5-6 and J usage is TRBJ2-1; D not resolved. Trimming took 1 base from V and 8 from J, leaving 7 bases between them. CDR1 SGHDT and CDR2 YYEEEE come from the germline V gene. The length of the CDR3 is 12 residues. The CDR3 loop is CASSLLVDEQFF. The DNA for the CDR3 is TGTGCCAGCAGCTTGTTAGTCGATGAGCAGTTCTTC.

CDR3 nucleotide sequence: TGTGCCAGTAGCCCCTGGGGGGGTCCGGGGGAGACCCAGTACTTC. This sequence encodes CASSPWGGPGETQYF. The rearrangement uses TRBV19 and TRBJ2-5, with 7 bases aligning to TRBD2. CDR1 LNHDA and CDR2 SQIVND come from the germline V gene (reference sequence). CDR3 size: 15 residues. With V trimmed by 6 bases and J by 5 bases, 12 bases remained unmatched. The variable domain in full, completed from reference TRBV19 and TRBJ2-5, reads DGGITQSPKYLFRKEGQNVTLSCEQNLNHDAMYWYRQDPGQGLRLIYYSQIVNDFQKGDIAEGYSVSREKKESFPLTVTSAQKNPTAFYLCASSPWGGPGETQYFGPGTRLLVL.

This chain uses TRBV6-6 with TRBJ2-2, with D uncertain. Germline lookup yields CDR1 MNHNY and CDR2 SVGAGI (reference sequence). The V and J ends lost 2 bases and 6 bases respectively, with 4 bases between them. The CDR3 loop spans 12 amino acids. The CDR3 sequence is CASSYGSGELFF. The DNA of the CDR3 is TGTGCCAGCAGTTACGGGTCCGGGGAGCTGTTTTTT.

This chain uses TRBV9 with TRBJ1-2; D is undetermined. V was cut by 0 bases and J by 2 bases, with 8 bases left in between. The CDR3 spans 14 residues. The germline V gene has CDR1 SGDLS and CDR2 YYNGEE. The CDR3 DNA sequence: TGTGCCAGCAGCGTAGCGTTGGAGAACTATGGCTACACCTTC. Amino acids: CASSVALENYGYTF.

Comment on this clone: This is likely an artifact of a read error, given a far larger clone one base away. The sample holds other DNA sequences that translate to the same CDR3. The chain links TRBV29-1 to TRBJ2-7; 8 bases match TRBD1. CDR1 and CDR2 (germline): SQVTM, ANQGSEA. This CDR3 is built from 17 residues. Germline trimming cut 3 bases from V and 4 bases from J; bases unmatched to any gene: 17. In nucleotides, the CDR3 is TGCAGCGTTGAGGAGGGGGCCCCGGGGCAGGGGGCGTACGAGCAGTACTTC. Translating gives CSVEEGAPGQGAYEQYF.

This clone showed up just once. The chain recombines TRBV2 with TRBJ2-1; D tentatively reads TRBD1 or TRBD2 (5 bases each). Trimming pared 0 bases from V and 9 bases from J, leaving 18 bases between. The CDR3 runs to 16 residues. The germline V gene has CDR1 SNHLY and CDR2 FYNNEI. The DNA for the CDR3 is TGTGCCAGCAGTGAAGCGGGAGCGGCTTTCGGGGCTGAGCAGTTCTTC. Its translation is CASSEAGAAFGAEQFF.